Described below is a single T cell receptor (beta chain) sequence and its context. Its antigen is undetermined. This entry is derived from a study of beta chain features in type 1 diabetes. Study results and caveats: More deletions and fewer insertions at VDJ junctions were found in patients with type 1 diabetes.

CD4+ naive, central memory, regulatory and stem cell-like memory subsets were isolated by sorting on CD45RO/CCR7/CD25/CD127/CD95/CD27. The CDR3 is 15 amino acids. The V gene lost 6 bases and the J gene lost 6 bases, with 17 bases spanning the gap. Germline V gives CDR1 MGHDK, CDR2 SYGVNS. Expressed TCRB transcripts got sequenced, as all isolated RNA was reverse transcribed. The protocol was immunoSEQ multiplex PCR, while the TCRdb copy is restricted to in-frame clones and leaves out a portion. Of over 700,000 clones detected, roughly a sixth appear once; the ten largest clones hold 0.02% to 0.03%. The chain carries TRBV25-1 and TRBJ1-4; TRBD1 might be the D (5 bases). The clonotype comes from a woman aged 18-35 years in good health. Sequenced material: naive CD4+ T cells from blood. The CDR3 is CASRWWYRRDEKLFF. In DNA, the CDR3 is TGTGCCAGCAGGTGGTGGTACAGGAGAGATGAAAAACTGTTTTTT.